This T cell receptor beta chain derives from a study of breast tumors, draining lymph nodes, adjacent tissues. Broader study findings: Luminal-like breast cancer showed significantly higher tumor–nontumor repertoire similarity than basal-like. Tumors had less TCR diversity than lymph nodes, more than nontumor tissue.

TCRdb passed the multiplex PCR reads through MiXCR, listing each CDR3 protein once. The repertoire holds 11,000 or so distinct CDR3 sequences, 36% seen once, with about 14% in the top ten. Trimming stripped 0 bases from V and 5 bases from J, with 11 bases between. CDR1 and CDR2 (germline): SGDLS, YYNGEE. This CDR3 contains 14 residues. On this clonotype: Its specificity is not known.

Sequenced input: breast tumor tissue. The source of this sequence is a female donor with breast cancer. Some clones in this sample may be carry-over from other donors' samples. The rearrangement links TRBV9 to TRBJ1-2; perhaps TRBD1 as D (5 bases). The CDR3 coding sequence is TGTGCCAGCAGCGTAGGATGGCAGGGATATGGCTACACCTTC. Its protein product is CASSVGWQGYGYTF.